This T cell receptor (beta chain) is from a study of OX40 agonist ivuxolimab in advanced cancers. The sample holds a few counts of this clone. The germline gives CDR1 MNHEY, CDR2 SMNVEV (reference sequence). V was pared by 7 bases and J by 3 bases, with 12 bases between. This CDR3 has 13 amino acids. The repertoire was sequenced with immunoSEQ multiplex PCR; TCRdb's copy has only in-frame clones and lacks some. The profile shows 68,000 or so clones, 91% of them singletons. Sequenced material: CD4+ or CD8+ T cells sorted from blood, taken in a trial of the OX40 agonist ivuxolimab. The source of this sequence is an adult with an advanced solid tumor such as melanoma, head and neck, liver or kidney cancer. The V gene is TRBV27, the J gene TRBJ1-2; D unresolved. CDR3 DNA: TGTGCCAGCAAAAACATAATTGACTATGGCTACACCTTC. This sequence encodes CASKNIIDYGYTF.